Below, 32 T cell receptor beta chains from the same sample are listed, as sequenced in a study of T cell changes during pregnancy in multiple sclerosis. Assay used: immunoSEQ multiplex PCR; TCRdb lists only in-frame clones, some missing. Counted here are more than 50,000 clones, more than 75% occurring once; the ten biggest clones make up 2.5% to 4%. Sequencing used peripheral blood, obtained in the first trimester of pregnancy. These TCRs come from a female donor in good health, enrolled as a control in a pregnancy study.

This chain uses TRBV5-1 with TRBJ2-7; 9 nucleotides match TRBD1. This CDR3 is 13 amino acids long. V shed 4 bases, J shed 5 bases, and the junction held 4 bases outside the gene matches. CDR1 and CDR2 from the germline V gene are SGHRS and YFSETQ. CDR3 coding DNA: TGCGCCAGCAGCGGGACAGGGTCCCACGAGCAGTACTTC. This gives the protein CASSGTGSHEQYF.

V and J are TRBV5-4 and TRBJ2-1; D possibly corresponds to TRBD2 (5 bases). Between the trimmed V and J ends, which lost 0 bases and 4 bases, there was a span of 5 bases. CDR1 and CDR2 from the germline V gene are SGHNT and YYREEE (reference sequence). CDR3 length: 13 residues. The CDR3 nucleotides are TGTGCCAGCAGCTTGGTAGCGTACAATGAGCAGTTCTTC. It is translated as CASSLVAYNEQFF.

The chain uses TRBV11-2 and TRBJ1-5, with D maybe TRBD1 (5 bases). CDR1 is SGHAT and CDR2 is FQNNGV in the germline V gene. CDR3 length: 15 amino acids. V lost 5 bases, J lost 1 base, and 12 bases lay in between. The CDR3 DNA sequence: TGTGCCAGCAGCCTCCGGGGGGTCAGCAATCAGCCCCAGCATTTT. Translating gives CASSLRGVSNQPQHF.

This clone has a single count. The V gene is TRBV19, the J gene TRBJ1-2; 8 bases are shared with TRBD1. There are 15 residues in the CDR3. V was pared by 10 bases and J by 3 bases, with 13 bases of the junction left unmatched. The germline V gene has CDR1 LNHDA and CDR2 SQIVND (reference sequence). The CDR3 reads CATEGRGQGDYGYTF. The CDR3, as DNA: TGTGCCACTGAGGGCAGGGGGCAGGGAGACTATGGCTACACCTTC.

The rearrangement joins TRBV10-2 to TRBJ2-3; D not resolved. V was shortened by 3 bases and J by 5 bases, with 6 bases between the two germline ends. The CDR3 length is 12 residues. CDR1 and CDR2 (germline): WSHSY, SAAADI. CDR3 in DNA: TGCGCCAGCAGTGACCCTAAAGATACGCAGTATTTT. This sequence encodes CASSDPKDTQYF.

This rearrangement joins TRBV5-1 to TRBJ2-3; the match to TRBD2 covers 11 bases. The CDR3 consists of 16 residues. V lost 4 bases to trimming and J lost 2 bases; unmatched junction nucleotides: 6. The germline CDR1 and CDR2 sequences are SGHRS and YFSETQ. CDR3 in DNA: TGCGCCAGCAGCACGGGACTAGCGGAATACACAGATACGCAGTATTTT. Protein product: CASSTGLAEYTDTQYF. Full variable domain (remainder filled in from reference TRBV5-1 and TRBJ2-3): KAGVTQTPRYLIKTRGQQVTLSCSPISGHRSVSWYQQTPGQGLQFLFEYFSETQRNKGNFPGRFSGRQFSNSRSEMNVSTLELGDSALYLCASSTGLAEYTDTQYFGPGTRLTVL.

CDR3 DNA: TGTGCCAGCCGACTAACGGAGGGGGACAGCTATGGCTACACCTTC. This codes for CASRLTEGDSYGYTF. The V call is TRBV6-5, the J call TRBJ1-2, with TRBD1 identical over 7 bases. Trimming removed 8 bases from V and 4 bases from J; junction bases left unmatched: 13. This CDR3 is built from 15 residues. CDR1 MNHEY and CDR2 SVGAGI come from the germline V gene.

About this clone itself: The same CDR3 also results from other DNA sequences found in this sample. V usage is TRBV28 and J usage is TRBJ2-5; D unclear. Germline CDR1 reads MDHEN; CDR2 reads SYDVKM. The CDR3 has 12 residues. The V end was cut by 5 bases, the J end by 2 bases, with 6 bases between. CDR3 residues: CASSLLQETQYF. In DNA form, the CDR3 reads TGTGCCAGCAGTCTGCTACAAGAGACCCAGTACTTC.

The chain combines TRBV2 with TRBJ1-2; 8 bases are shared with TRBD1. Germline V gives CDR1 SNHLY, CDR2 FYNNEI. This CDR3 comprises 15 residues. Losses at the gene ends were 6 bases for V and 6 bases for J; bases not matched to a gene: 12. CDR3 in amino acids: CASRSMDRELHGYTF. The CDR3 region has the DNA TGTGCCAGCAGGTCTATGGACAGGGAATTACATGGCTACACCTTC.

This sequence joins TRBV4-2 and TRBJ1-5; 7 positions agree with TRBD1. J gave up 5 bases and V 5 bases, and 6 bases lay outside the gene matches. The germline V gene has CDR1 LGHNA and CDR2 YNFKEQ. This CDR3 contains 14 residues. The CDR3 region is CASSIRQGDQPQHF. The CDR3 nucleotides are TGTGCCAGCAGCATACGACAGGGAGATCAGCCCCAGCATTTT.

This chain joins TRBV5-6 and TRBJ2-5, with 9 bases fitting TRBD1. The J call may be incorrect, as the DNA end agrees better with TRBJ2-7. The V gene's germline CDR1 is SGHDT and CDR2 YYEEEE. The CDR3 has 13 amino acids. The CDR3 nucleotides read TGTGCCAGCAGCTTAGGGACAGGGCGCGAGCAGTACTTC. It specifies CASSLGTGREQYF.

The chain recombines TRBV7-8 with TRBJ2-7; 8 positions agree with TRBD1. After removal of 5 bases from V and 7 bases from J, the junction contained 7 bases not matched to a gene. Germline values: CDR1 SGHVS, CDR2 FQNEAQ. This CDR3 spans 13 amino acids. This CDR3 is CASSVQGAGEQYF. For the CDR3, the DNA is TGTGCCAGCAGCGTGCAGGGGGCGGGAGAGCAGTACTTC. The complete variable domain, with remaining parts taken from reference TRBV7-8 and TRBJ2-7, reads GAGVSQSPRYKVAKRGQDVALRCDPISGHVSLFWYQQALGQGPEFLTYFQNEAQLDKSGLPSDRFFAERPEGSVSTLKIQRTQQEDSAVYLCASSVQGAGEQYFGPGTRLTVT.

This clone has just one count. The rearrangement joins TRBV11-2 to TRBJ2-1; TRBD2 matches at 11 bases. CDR3 length: 18 amino acids. V was pared by 4 bases and J by 4 bases, with 12 bases of the junction left unmatched. Per germline, CDR1 SGHAT and CDR2 FQNNGV. Here the CDR3 DNA reads TGTGCCAGCAGCTACCGTGTGCCGGGACTAGCGGCATACAATGAGCAGTTCTTC. Its protein is CASSYRVPGLAAYNEQFF.

The chain combines TRBV5-4 with TRBJ2-1; D not resolved. The CDR3 loop spans 15 amino acids. Per germline, CDR1 SGHNT and CDR2 YYREEE (reference sequence). V was pared by 2 bases and J by 0 bases, with 9 bases between. The CDR3 here is CASSFSRSSYNEQFF. The CDR3 bases are TGTGCCAGCAGCTTTAGTAGAAGCTCCTACAATGAGCAGTTCTTC. The complete variable domain, with remaining parts taken from reference TRBV5-4 and TRBJ2-1, reads ETGVTQSPTHLIKTRGQQVTLRCSSQSGHNTVSWYQQALGQGPQFIFQYYREEENGRGNFPPRFSGLQFPNYSSELNVNALELDDSALYLCASSFSRSSYNEQFFGPGTRLTVL.

The gene calls are TRBV19 and TRBJ1-1; perhaps TRBD1 as D (5 bases). Germline V CDR1 and CDR2: LNHDA, SQIVND (reference sequence). Deletions cut 6 bases from V and 3 bases from J, with 23 bases between. This CDR3 comprises 17 residues. CDR3 residues: CASRPRAGEGRDTEAFF. The CDR3 nucleotides read TGTGCCAGTAGGCCCCGGGCCGGTGAGGGGAGGGACACTGAAGCTTTCTTT.

This clone was recorded once. The chain links TRBV4-2 to TRBJ2-3, with TRBD2 matching over 9 bases. CDR1 is LGHNA, CDR2 YNFKEQ, per germline. The CDR3 sequence is 15 residues long. V lost 4 bases and J lost 4; bases outside the gene matches: 6. CDR3 sequence reads: CASSPPAGGADTQYF. The CDR3 DNA reads TGTGCCAGCAGCCCCCCAGCGGGGGGTGCAGATACGCAGTATTTT.

CDR3 nucleotides: TGTGCCTGGAGTTCCCTTTCGTTATACAATGAGCAGTTCTTC. Protein sequence: CAWSSLSLYNEQFF. The chain has TRBV30 and TRBJ2-1, with D uncertain. The V gene's germline CDR1 is GTSNPN and CDR2 SVGIG (reference sequence). The CDR3 is 14 residues long. V was pared by 2 bases and J by 4 bases, with 12 bases between.

The CDR3 is CASSLVPQGYEQYF. As DNA, the CDR3 is TGTGCCAGCAGCTTAGTCCCACAGGGTTACGAGCAGTACTTC. The chain carries TRBV7-2 and TRBJ2-7, with D tentatively TRBD1 (6 bases). Per germline, CDR1 SGHTA and CDR2 FQGNSA. The CDR3 is made up of 14 amino acids. The V and J ends lost 1 base and 4 bases respectively, with 11 bases between them.

This chain connects TRBV6-1 to TRBJ1-4; D is ambiguous. V was shortened by 8 bases and J by 8 bases, with 18 bases between the two germline ends. Germline V CDR1 and CDR2: MNHNS, SASEGT. CDR3 size: 14 residues. This CDR3 reads CASARVRRREKLFF. The CDR3 nucleotides read TGTGCCAGCGCTAGGGTTAGGCGGAGGGAAAAACTGTTTTTT.

This chain uses TRBV14 with TRBJ1-2; D is ambiguous. V shed 1 base and J shed 4 bases, with 7 bases lying between them. Germline V gives CDR1 SGHDN, CDR2 FVKESK. The CDR3 loop spans 13 amino acids. The CDR3 nucleotides are TGTGCCAGCAGCCAAGTCTCCTCCTATGGCTACACCTTC. It specifies CASSQVSSYGYTF.

The chain uses TRBV5-8 and TRBJ1-1; no clear D. The germline gives CDR1 SGHTS, CDR2 YDEGEE. This CDR3 region has 13 residues. Trimming pared 4 bases from V and 0 bases from J, leaving 7 bases between. The CDR3 bases are TGTGCCAGCAGCCCTCAGATGAACACTGAAGCTTTCTTT. Its translation: CASSPQMNTEAFF.

This clone is classed as medium-sized. The rearrangement joins TRBV10-3 to TRBJ2-6; unclear D gene. Trimming took off 2 bases at V and 2 bases at J, with 7 bases between the two ends. Germline V gene sequence: CDR1 ENHRY, CDR2 SYGVKD. The CDR3 loop spans 15 amino acids. Written as DNA, the CDR3 is TGTGCCATCAGTGAGACAGCAACTGGGGCCAACGTCCTGACTTTC. As protein: CAISETATGANVLTF.

A single count supports this clone. This rearrangement joins TRBV5-4 to TRBJ2-3, with a weak D call TRBD1 (5 bases). This CDR3 spans 15 amino acids. V was shortened by 0 bases and J by 3 bases, with 11 bases between the two germline ends. Looked up from germline, CDR1 is SGHNT and CDR2 is YYREEE (reference sequence). The CDR3 DNA sequence: TGTGCCAGCAGCTTGGTGGCAGGGATAACAGATACGCAGTATTTT. Amino acids: CASSLVAGITDTQYF.

The chain employs TRBV6-4 and TRBJ2-1; 11 bases are a match to TRBD1. The CDR3 has 13 amino acids. Trimming at V came to 8 bases and at J to 4 bases, leaving 1 base not matched to a gene. Per the germline V gene, CDR1 is MRHNA and CDR2 is SNTAGT. The CDR3 nucleotides read TGTGCCAGCGGGACAGGGGGTTACAATGAGCAGTTCTTC. The encoded protein is CASGTGGYNEQFF.

This clone was recorded once. The chain uses TRBV6-6 and TRBJ2-1; D is undetermined. The CDR3 covers 13 residues. Germline assignment: CDR1 MNHNY and CDR2 SVGAGI (reference sequence). Between the trimmed V and J ends, which lost 5 bases and 8 bases, there was a span of 13 bases. CDR3 nucleotide sequence: TGTGCCAGCAGTCCTTTCCCGCGTGATGAGCAGTTCTTC. It specifies CASSPFPRDEQFF.

This chain connects TRBV7-9 to TRBJ1-1; D possibly corresponds to TRBD1 (6 bases). CDR1 is SEHNR, CDR2 FQNEAQ, per germline (reference sequence). This CDR3 contains 15 residues. V was trimmed by 5 bases and J by 1 base, leaving 14 bases between them. The CDR3 loop is CASSPSGGANTEAFF. The CDR3 DNA reads as TGTGCCAGCAGCCCTAGCGGGGGGGCGAACACTGAAGCTTTCTTT.

This chain uses TRBV25-1 with TRBJ2-3; TRBD1 agrees at 10 bases. Germline CDR1 MGHDK, CDR2 SYGVNS. After removal of 3 bases from V and 6 bases from J, the junction contained 9 bases not matched to a gene. The CDR3 covers 16 residues. The CDR3 loop reads CASSDPGQGDGDTQYF. CDR3 sequence (DNA): TGTGCCAGCAGTGACCCCGGACAGGGGGATGGGGATACGCAGTATTTT.

This rearrangement joins TRBV28 to TRBJ2-5, with D perhaps TRBD1 (5 bases). From germline, CDR1 is MDHEN and CDR2 SYDVKM. The ends were cut back, 1 base at V and 0 bases at J, with 6 bases in the middle. The CDR3 spans 14 residues. In DNA form, the CDR3 reads TGTGCCAGCAGTTTATACAGGAACCAAGAGACCCAGTACTTC. This encodes CASSLYRNQETQYF.

The chain is built from TRBV4-2 and TRBJ2-1; 10 bases are shared with TRBD2. Unmatched junction bases numbered 6, after V lost 1 base and J lost 6 bases. The length of the CDR3 is 16 residues. Germline loops: CDR1 LGHNA, CDR2 YNFKEQ. In DNA, the CDR3 is TGTGCCAGCAGCCAAGTAAAACTAGCGGGACTCAATGAGCAGTTCTTC. Its protein product is CASSQVKLAGLNEQFF.

This rearrangement joins TRBV5-4 to TRBJ2-6, with 11 bases fitting TRBD1. This CDR3 contains 19 residues. In germline, CDR1 is SGHNT, CDR2 YYREEE (reference sequence). V lost 4 bases and J lost 2; bases outside the gene matches: 11. The CDR3: CASSPLIEGQGAGANVLTF. The CDR3 DNA sequence: TGTGCCAGCAGCCCTCTGATTGAGGGACAGGGGGCTGGGGCCAACGTCCTGACTTTC.

This rearrangement joins TRBV7-4 to TRBJ1-5; 9 bases are a match to TRBD1. Germline values: CDR1 SGHVT, CDR2 SQSDAQ. J lost 3 bases, V lost 5 bases, and 5 bases had no gene match. The CDR3 covers 15 residues. The CDR3 loop is CASSQGQGPNQPQHF. In DNA, the CDR3 is TGTGCCAGCAGCCAAGGACAGGGGCCCAATCAGCCCCAGCATTTT.

The chain links TRBV7-3 to TRBJ2-3, with D possibly being TRBD2 (6 bases). The CDR3 runs 14 residues. The germline V gene has CDR1 SGHTA and CDR2 FQGTGA. The V end lost 3 bases, the J end lost 0 bases, and 7 bases lay between the germline ends. DNA of the CDR3: TGTGCCAGCAGCTTCGGGACTAGCACAGATACGCAGTATTTT. It codes for CASSFGTSTDTQYF.